This T cell receptor (beta chain) appears in the sequencing data of a study of blood T cells in healthy people across ages (dated by TCRdb to 2013 to 2016). Broadly, across the study: In model experiments, template switching captured about one uniquely barcoded TCR beta cDNA molecule for every two T cells. Using deep sequencing normalized with unique cDNA molecular identifiers, the study measured how TCR beta repertoire diversity changes with age. The donors were divided into four age groups: young (average about 15 years), middle-aged (approximately 41), aged (under 70) and long-lived (about 90). Donors of different ages were randomly distributed across sequencing lanes to avoid experimental bias. For two donors (one aged 18 to 29 and one aged 80 or older), the study analyzed two additional independent replicas of 1 million unique cDNA reads from the same blood draw. What the study reported, not specific to this receptor: The long-lived group showed more naive CD4+ T cells, fewer expanded clones and increased TCR diversity than the aged group, suggesting age selection. Observed TCR beta diversity correlated strongly with the percentage of naive T cells measured by flow cytometry. As age increased, observed TCR beta diversity per million T cells dropped in a roughly linear way, and a significant reduction was already evident by age 40. Estimates of total diversity based on one million sequenced T cells were considered lower bounds and underestimates. Donor CMV infection status was unknown, potentially confounding age-related changes in expanded clonotypes. Conclusive comparison of naive and antigen-experienced compartments was prevented by the profiling of bulk unsorted PBMCs.

As encoded in the germline V gene, CDR1 is SGDLS while CDR2 is YYNGEE. The CDR3 runs 15 amino acids, cysteine and phenylalanine included. Kept here is only the CDR3 DNA, which spans 45 bases and is read in frame from base 1. V is pared back by 4 bases and J by 5 bases, with 16 bases lying between the germline termini. This clonotype was observed a few times. Its recognized antigen is unknown. No per-base quality is available; no much larger clone lies one base away. The library was made by 5' RACE. Sequenced on an Illumina HiSeq 2500. A second PCR of about 6 to 12 cycles was run with a J-beta primer mix and a sample-barcoded 5' primer. A unique molecular identifier was introduced onto each TCR beta cDNA molecule by a template-switch 5' adaptor carrying 12 random nucleotides. At least 3 million CDR3-containing paired-end reads were obtained from each sample. All of the RNA was converted into first-strand cDNA using the Mint cDNA synthesis kit, with a TRBC-specific oligonucleotide serving as the primer. Following uracil-DNA glycosylase treatment, all cDNA underwent a first 18-cycle PCR with the universal primers M1SS and BC2_uni_R. On the authors' methods: Normalization of each sample was performed by random selection of 1 million high-quality reads, each carrying a distinct molecular identifier. Reads with shared molecular identifiers were discarded instead of being binned into consensus sequences. CDR3 identification, clonotype clustering and error correction used MiTCR with a Q25 quality threshold and the strictest error-elimination algorithm. Lower-bound total TCR beta diversity was estimated with a nonparametric unseen species model using Euler transformation. TCRdb's own reprocessing of the public reads used fastp at Q25 and MiXCR and kept productive beta chains. Under each unique CDR3 protein, matching rows form one entry showing the most common genes and DNA. For this entry, the V and J calls and clone size follow TCRdb and not the study's own pipeline. The sample data list about 970,000 distinct CDR3 sequences, and 51% of these were observed just once. The biggest ten clones account for 20% to 25% of the sample.

The donors were roughly 39 Caucasian individuals from Russia, aged about 6 to 95 years, who were systemically healthy. Each donor gave ten milliliters of peripheral blood, collected into EDTA-treated Vacutainer tubes. Ficoll-Paque density-gradient centrifugation was used to isolate PBMCs, with at least 6.5 million per sample. Trizol reagent was used to extract total RNA from PBMCs, with at least 6 micrograms per sample. Naive CD45RAhigh/CD27high T cell percentages were measured by flow cytometry on a PBMC aliquot from every donor. The clonotype comes from an older woman in good health. The sequenced sample consisted of blood. This receptor chain uses TRBV9 and TRBJ1-5, and perhaps TRBD1 as D gene, on 5 matching bases. The DNA sequence follows: TGTGCCAGCAGCCCAAGCGGGTGGGGGGATCAGCCCCAGCATTTT. This gives the protein CASSPSGWGDQPQHF.